The clone carrying this T cell receptor beta chain was seen just once. These data belong to a study of blood T cell repertoires in COVID-19. Overall study context: Researchers got acute and convalescent COVID-19 samples from the United States, Italy and Spain.

CDR3 length: 15 residues. V trimming: 4 bases; J trimming: 4 bases; junction bases outside the gene matches: 9. Germline CDR1 SGHDT, CDR2 YYEEEE. Data came from immunoSEQ multiplex PCR; TCRdb stores just in-frame clones and leaves some out. The data show roughly 50,000 clones, roughly four fifths seen once. The sample comprised peripheral blood. The chain carries TRBV5-6 and TRBJ2-5; 8 nucleotides agree with TRBD1. The TCR comes from a man aged 40-50 years with acute or convalescent COVID-19. The CDR3 DNA reads as TGTGCCAGCAGCCATCAGGGGGCAGGGGGAGAGACCCAGTACTTC. Translated: CASSHQGAGGETQYF.